Presented here are 13 T cell receptor beta chains from one specimen sequenced in a study of blood T cell repertoires in COVID-19. Sequencing was performed with immunoSEQ multiplex PCR; in TCRdb, only in-frame clones are kept and a portion is missing. The sample consists of approximately 490,000 clones, 75% to 90% of them appearing once. The source material was PBMCs or T cells enriched from blood (not recorded which). The receptors derive from a woman aged 18 to 35 who had recovered from COVID-19.

The chain employs TRBV28 and TRBJ1-4; D unresolved. Germline V CDR1 and CDR2: MDHEN, SYDVKM. The length of the CDR3 is 12 residues. The ends were cut back, 6 bases at V and 8 bases at J, with 10 bases in the middle. In DNA form, the CDR3 reads TGTGCCAGCAGCCCCGAACAGGAAAAACTGTTTTTT. Amino acid sequence: CASSPEQEKLFF.

The rearrangement links TRBV19 to TRBJ1-2; TRBD1 might be the D (6 bases). This CDR3 is 17 amino acids long. CDR1 and CDR2 from the germline V gene are LNHDA and SQIVND (reference sequence). Trimming pared 7 bases from V and 3 bases from J, leaving 24 bases between. The CDR3 is CASTQPGNRARDYGYTF. The DNA for the CDR3 is TGTGCCAGTACCCAACCTGGGAACAGGGCTCGAGACTATGGCTACACCTTC. The entire variable domain, with the rest obtained from reference TRBV19 and TRBJ1-2, is as follows: DGGITQSPKYLFRKEGQNVTLSCEQNLNHDAMYWYRQDPGQGLRLIYYSQIVNDFQKGDIAEGYSVSREKKESFPLTVTSAQKNPTAFYLCASTQPGNRARDYGYTFGSGTRLTVV.

The rearrangement uses TRBV3-1 (or the pseudogene TRBV3-2) and TRBJ2-5, with TRBD2 matching over 11 bases. The CDR3 is made up of 17 amino acids. Germline CDR1 reads LGHDT; CDR2 reads YNNKEL (reference sequence). V gave up 2 bases and J gave up 4 bases; unmatched junction bases: 9. The chain's CDR3 is CASSQTAVAGGRETQYF. The CDR3 DNA sequence: TGTGCCAGCAGCCAAACGGCCGTAGCGGGGGGGCGAGAGACCCAGTACTTC.

The genes are TRBV6-5 and TRBJ1-5; perhaps TRBD1 as D (6 bases). Germline V gene lookup returns CDR1 MNHEY and CDR2 SVGAGI. The CDR3 has 13 residues. Deletions cut 6 bases from V and 3 bases from J, with 9 bases between. The CDR3 nucleotides are TGTGCCAGCAGAGGACAGCCCAATCAGCCCCAGCATTTT. Amino acids: CASRGQPNQPQHF.

The gene calls are TRBV28 and TRBJ1-4; possible D gene TRBD1, 5 bases. This CDR3 has 15 residues. CDR1 MDHEN and CDR2 SYDVKM come from the germline V gene. V gave up 3 bases and J gave up 7 bases, with 15 bases separating them. In nucleotides, the CDR3 is TGTGCCAGCAGTTTTTCTGGGACGGGAGGTGAAAAACTGTTTTTT. This sequence encodes CASSFSGTGGEKLFF.

The V and J genes are TRBV6-5 and TRBJ2-2; D possibly corresponds to TRBD1 (5 bases). The CDR3 length is 15 residues. Germline-derived CDR1 and CDR2 are MNHEY and SVGAGI. Trimming stripped 2 bases from V and 4 bases from J, with 11 bases between. CDR3: CASSYSDRTTGELFF. CDR3 in DNA: TGTGCCAGCAGTTACAGCGACAGAACCACCGGGGAGCTGTTTTTT.

The chain combines TRBV25-1 with TRBJ2-2, with D maybe TRBD2 (5 bases). Trimming pared 8 bases from V and 4 bases from J, leaving 8 bases between. Germline CDR1 is MGHDK and CDR2 is SYGVNS. CDR3 length: 12 residues. CDR3 residues: CASVGGTGELFF. CDR3 DNA sequence: TGTGCCAGCGTTGGAGGCACCGGGGAGCTGTTTTTT.

This sequence joins TRBV12-3 or TRBV12-4 and TRBJ2-3; the match to TRBD1 covers 8 bases. This CDR3 has 12 amino acids. V trimming: 10 bases; J trimming: 1 base; junction bases outside the gene matches: 1. The CDR3 loop is CATGGGTDTQYF. The DNA for the CDR3 is TGTGCCACAGGGGGCGGCACAGATACGCAGTATTTT.

The J gene is TRBJ1-5, the V gene TRBV7-2; 10 bases are shared with TRBD1. Germline loops: CDR1 SGHTA, CDR2 FQGNSA. V was clipped by 3 bases and J by 9 bases; unmatched bases: 5. The CDR3 is made up of 14 amino acids. The CDR3: CASSFLGTGVPQHF. Written as DNA, the CDR3 is TGTGCCAGCAGCTTTTTAGGGACAGGGGTGCCCCAGCATTTT.

This chain joins TRBV19 and TRBJ2-6; no definite D call. Germline V gene lookup returns CDR1 LNHDA and CDR2 SQIVND (reference sequence). The V end lost 5 bases, the J end lost 0 bases, and 8 bases lay between the germline ends. This CDR3 is built from 15 residues. The CDR3 region is CASSQAISGANVLTF. The CDR3 nucleotides are TGTGCCAGTAGTCAGGCAATCTCTGGGGCCAACGTCCTGACTTTC.

The V gene is TRBV2, the J gene TRBJ1-2; 10 bases agree with TRBD1. CDR1 and CDR2 from the germline V gene are SNHLY and FYNNEI. There are 14 residues in the CDR3. Unmatched junction bases numbered 5, after V lost 6 bases and J lost 4 bases. The CDR3 sequence is CASRDGTGVYGYTF. As DNA, the CDR3 is TGTGCCAGCAGGGACGGGACAGGGGTCTATGGCTACACCTTC.

The V and J genes are TRBV3-1 (or the pseudogene TRBV3-2) and TRBJ2-7; 7 bases are a match to TRBD2. Germline V CDR1 and CDR2: LGHDT, YNNKEL (reference sequence). V shed 1 base, J shed 6 bases, and the junction held 12 bases outside the gene matches. The CDR3 covers 16 residues. CDR3 nucleotide sequence: TGTGCCAGCAGCCAAGGTCGTAGGGAGCGGGGACCCGAGCAGTACTTC. As protein: CASSQGRRERGPEQYF.

This sequence joins TRBV19 and TRBJ1-2; weak D call: TRBD1 (5 bases). This CDR3 is built from 13 residues. Trimming stripped 6 bases from V and 5 bases from J, with 13 bases between. The germline gives CDR1 LNHDA, CDR2 SQIVND (reference sequence). CDR3 DNA: TGTGCCAGTAGCTCTAGGGGAGGTTATGGCTACACCTTC. Its translation: CASSSRGGYGYTF.